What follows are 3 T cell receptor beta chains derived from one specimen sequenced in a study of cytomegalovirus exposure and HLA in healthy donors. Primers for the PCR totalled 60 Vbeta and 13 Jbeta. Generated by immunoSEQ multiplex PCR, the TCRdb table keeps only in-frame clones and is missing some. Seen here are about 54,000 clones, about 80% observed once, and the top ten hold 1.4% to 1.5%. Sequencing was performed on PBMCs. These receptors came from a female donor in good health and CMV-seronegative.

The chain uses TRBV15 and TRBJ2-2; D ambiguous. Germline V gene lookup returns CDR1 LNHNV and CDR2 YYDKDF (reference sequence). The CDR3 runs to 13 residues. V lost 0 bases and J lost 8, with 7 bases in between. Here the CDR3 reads CATSRDPTGELFF. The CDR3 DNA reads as TGTGCCACCAGCAGAGATCCAACTGGGGAGCTGTTTTTT. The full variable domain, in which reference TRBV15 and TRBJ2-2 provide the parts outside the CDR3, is DAMVIQNPRYQVTQFGKPVTLSCSQTLNHNVMYWYQQKSSQAPKLLFHYYDKDFNNEADTPDNFQSRRPNTSFCFLDIRSPGLGDTAMYLCATSRDPTGELFFGEGSRLTVL.

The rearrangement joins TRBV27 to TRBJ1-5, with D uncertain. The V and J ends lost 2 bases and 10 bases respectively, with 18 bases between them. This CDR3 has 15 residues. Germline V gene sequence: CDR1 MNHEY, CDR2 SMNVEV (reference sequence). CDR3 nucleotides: TGTGCCAGCAGTTTAGGCCGGGGATTGCCCGTACCCCAGCATTTT. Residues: CASSLGRGLPVPQHF.

The DNA for the CDR3 is TGTGCCAGCAGTGGCCCCGGGGGGTTCGAGACCCAGTACTTC. It yields the protein CASSGPGGFETQYF. The chain has TRBV6-5 and TRBJ2-5, with 7 bases matching TRBD2. The CDR3 runs 14 residues. Germline CDR1 and CDR2: MNHEY and SVGAGI. V lost 5 bases, J lost 5 bases, and 8 bases stayed unmatched.